Given below is one TCR beta chain in context. The sample belongs to a study of T cell responses to AZD1222 COVID-19 vaccine. Using immunoSEQ multiplex PCR, the repertoire was profiled, and TCRdb retains in-frame clones only, with some absent. Altogether 25,000 to 30,000 clones are present, about 92% being singletons, with the ten largest covering over 7%. The J segment lost 1 base and the V segment lost 6 bases, leaving 11 bases of the junction unmatched. This CDR3 region has 16 residues. Germline V lookup: CDR1 MNHEY, CDR2 SMNVEV (reference sequence). The analysis combined second doses at about 4 or about 12 weeks.

The chain is built from TRBV27 and TRBJ1-1; TRBD1 agrees at 7 bases. The sequences come from peripheral blood, collected 28 days after the second AZD1222 dose. This TCR derives from an adult who received the AZD1222 COVID-19 vaccine. CDR3: CASSSTPTGRNTEAFF. The CDR3 region has the DNA TGTGCCAGCAGCTCCACCCCGACAGGGCGGAACACTGAAGCTTTCTTT.